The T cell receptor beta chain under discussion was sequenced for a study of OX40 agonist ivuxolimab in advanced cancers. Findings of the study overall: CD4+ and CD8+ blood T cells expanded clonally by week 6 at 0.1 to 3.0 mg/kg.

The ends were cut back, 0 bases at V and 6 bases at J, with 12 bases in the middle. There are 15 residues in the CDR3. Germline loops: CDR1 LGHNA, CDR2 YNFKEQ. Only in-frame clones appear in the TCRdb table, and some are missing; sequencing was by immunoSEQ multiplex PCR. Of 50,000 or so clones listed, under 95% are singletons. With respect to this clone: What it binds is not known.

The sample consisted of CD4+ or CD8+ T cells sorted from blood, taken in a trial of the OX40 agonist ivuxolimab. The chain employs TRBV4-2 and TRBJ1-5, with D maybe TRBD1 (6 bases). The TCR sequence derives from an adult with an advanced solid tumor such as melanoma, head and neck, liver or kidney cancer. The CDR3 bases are TGTGCCAGCAGCCAAGACCAGGGGATGGGTCAGCCCCAGCATTTT. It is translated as CASSQDQGMGQPQHF.